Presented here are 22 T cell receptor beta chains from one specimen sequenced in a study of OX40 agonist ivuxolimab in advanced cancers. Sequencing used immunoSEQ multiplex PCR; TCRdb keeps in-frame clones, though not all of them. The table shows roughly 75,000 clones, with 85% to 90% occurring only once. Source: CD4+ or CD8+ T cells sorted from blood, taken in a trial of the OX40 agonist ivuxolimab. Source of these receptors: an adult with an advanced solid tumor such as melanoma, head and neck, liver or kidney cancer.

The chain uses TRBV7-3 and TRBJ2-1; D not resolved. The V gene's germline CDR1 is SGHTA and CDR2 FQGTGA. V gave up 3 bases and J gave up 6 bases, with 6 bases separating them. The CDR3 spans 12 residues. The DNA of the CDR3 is TGTGCCAGCAGCTTTCAGCCCAATGAGCAGTTCTTC. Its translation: CASSFQPNEQFF.

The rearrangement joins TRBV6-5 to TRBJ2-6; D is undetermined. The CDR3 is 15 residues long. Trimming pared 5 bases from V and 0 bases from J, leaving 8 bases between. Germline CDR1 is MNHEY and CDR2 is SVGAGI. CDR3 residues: CASSTRSSGANVLTF. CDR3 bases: TGTGCCAGCAGTACCCGCAGCTCTGGGGCCAACGTCCTGACTTTC.

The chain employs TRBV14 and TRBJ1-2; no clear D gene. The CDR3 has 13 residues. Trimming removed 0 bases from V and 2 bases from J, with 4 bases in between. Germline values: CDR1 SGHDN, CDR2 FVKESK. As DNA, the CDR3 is TGTGCCAGCAGCCAAGACCGGAACTATGGCTACACCTTC. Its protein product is CASSQDRNYGYTF.

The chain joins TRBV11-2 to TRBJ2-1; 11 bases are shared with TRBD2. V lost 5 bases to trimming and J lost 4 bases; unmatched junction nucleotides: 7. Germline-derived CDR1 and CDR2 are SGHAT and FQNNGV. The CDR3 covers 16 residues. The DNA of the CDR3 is TGTGCCAGCAGCGTCGCCGGGACTAGCGGATACAATGAGCAGTTCTTC. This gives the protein CASSVAGTSGYNEQFF.

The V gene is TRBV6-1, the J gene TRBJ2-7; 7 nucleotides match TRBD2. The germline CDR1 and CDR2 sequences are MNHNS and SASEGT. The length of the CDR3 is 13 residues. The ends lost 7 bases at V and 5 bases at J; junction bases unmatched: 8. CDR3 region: CASTSSGNHEQYF. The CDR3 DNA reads TGTGCCAGCACCAGCAGCGGGAACCACGAGCAGTACTTC.

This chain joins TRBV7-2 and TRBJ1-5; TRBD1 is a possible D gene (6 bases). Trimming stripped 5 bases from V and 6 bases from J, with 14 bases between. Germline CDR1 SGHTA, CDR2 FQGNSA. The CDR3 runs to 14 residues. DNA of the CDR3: TGTGCCAGCAGCCACCCGGGACAAACTCAGCCCCAGCATTTT. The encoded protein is CASSHPGQTQPQHF.

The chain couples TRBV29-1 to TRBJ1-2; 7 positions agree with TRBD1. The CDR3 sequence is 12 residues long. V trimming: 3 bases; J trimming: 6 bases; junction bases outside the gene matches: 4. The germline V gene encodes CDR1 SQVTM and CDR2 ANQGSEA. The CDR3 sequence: CSVEKGADGYTF. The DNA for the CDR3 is TGCAGCGTTGAGAAGGGGGCCGATGGCTACACCTTC. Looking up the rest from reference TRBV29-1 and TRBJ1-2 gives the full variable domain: SAVISQKPSRDICQRGTSLTIQCQVDSQVTMMFWYRQQPGQSLTLIATANQGSEATYESGFVIDKFPISRPNLTFSTLTVSNMSPEDSSIYLCSVEKGADGYTFGSGTRLTVV.

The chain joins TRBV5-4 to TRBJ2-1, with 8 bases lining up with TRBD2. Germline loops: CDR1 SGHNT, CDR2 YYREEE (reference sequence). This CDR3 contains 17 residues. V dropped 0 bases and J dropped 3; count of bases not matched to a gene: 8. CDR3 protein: CASSLGGAAGDYNEQFF. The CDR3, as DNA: TGTGCCAGCAGCTTGGGAGGGGCAGCGGGGGACTACAATGAGCAGTTCTTC.

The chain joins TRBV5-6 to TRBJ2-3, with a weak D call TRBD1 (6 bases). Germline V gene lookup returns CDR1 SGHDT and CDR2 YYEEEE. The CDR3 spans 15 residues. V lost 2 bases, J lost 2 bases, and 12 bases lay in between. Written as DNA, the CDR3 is TGTGCCAGCAGCTTCAACAGGGCTTCCACAGATACGCAGTATTTT. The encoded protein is CASSFNRASTDTQYF.

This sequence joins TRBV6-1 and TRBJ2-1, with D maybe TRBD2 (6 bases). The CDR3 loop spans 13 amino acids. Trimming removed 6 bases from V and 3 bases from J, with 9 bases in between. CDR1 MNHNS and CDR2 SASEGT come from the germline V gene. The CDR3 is CASSRDFYNEQFF. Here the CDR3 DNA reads TGTGCCAGCAGCCGGGACTTCTACAATGAGCAGTTCTTC.

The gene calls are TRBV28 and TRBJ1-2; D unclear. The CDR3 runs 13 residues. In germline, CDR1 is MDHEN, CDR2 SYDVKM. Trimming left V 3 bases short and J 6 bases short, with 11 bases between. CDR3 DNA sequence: TGTGCCAGCAGTTTGCAGGTTAGGGATGGCTACACCTTC. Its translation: CASSLQVRDGYTF.

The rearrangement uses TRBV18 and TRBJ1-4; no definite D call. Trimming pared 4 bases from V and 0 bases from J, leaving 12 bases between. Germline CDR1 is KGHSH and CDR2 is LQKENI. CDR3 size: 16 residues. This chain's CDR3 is CASSLTSSTTNEKLFF. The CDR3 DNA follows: TGTGCCAGCTCACTCACATCATCTACAACTAATGAAAAACTGTTTTTT.

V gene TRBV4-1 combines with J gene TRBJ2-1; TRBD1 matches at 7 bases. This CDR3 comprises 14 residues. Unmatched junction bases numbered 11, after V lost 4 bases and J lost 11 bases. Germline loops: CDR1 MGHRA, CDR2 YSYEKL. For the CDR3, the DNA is TGCGCCAGCAGCCCCTTATCGGGACAGAACCAGCAGTTCTTC. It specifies CASSPLSGQNQQFF.

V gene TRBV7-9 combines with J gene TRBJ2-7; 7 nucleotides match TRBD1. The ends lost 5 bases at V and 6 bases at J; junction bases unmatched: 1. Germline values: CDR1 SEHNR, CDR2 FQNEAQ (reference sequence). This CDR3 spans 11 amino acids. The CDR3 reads CASSPGGEQYF. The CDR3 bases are TGTGCCAGCAGCCCAGGGGGCGAGCAGTACTTC. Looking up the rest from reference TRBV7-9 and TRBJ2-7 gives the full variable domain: DTGVSQNPRHKITKRGQNVTFRCDPISEHNRLYWYRQTLGQGPEFLTYFQNEAQLEKSRLLSDRFSAERPKGSFSTLEIQRTEQGDSAMYLCASSPGGEQYFGPGTRLTVT.

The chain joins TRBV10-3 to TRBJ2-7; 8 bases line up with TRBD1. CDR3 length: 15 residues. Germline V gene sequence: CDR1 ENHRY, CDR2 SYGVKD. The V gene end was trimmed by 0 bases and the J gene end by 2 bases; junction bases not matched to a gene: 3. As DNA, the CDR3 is TGTGCCATCAGTGAGTCAAGGACAGGGACCTACGAGCAGTACTTC. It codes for CAISESRTGTYEQYF.

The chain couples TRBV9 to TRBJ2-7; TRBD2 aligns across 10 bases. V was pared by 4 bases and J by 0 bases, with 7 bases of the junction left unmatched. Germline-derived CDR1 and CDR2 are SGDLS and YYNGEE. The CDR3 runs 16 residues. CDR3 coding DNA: TGTGCCAGCAGCCCAACAGGACTAGCGGACTCCTACGAGCAGTACTTC. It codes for CASSPTGLADSYEQYF.

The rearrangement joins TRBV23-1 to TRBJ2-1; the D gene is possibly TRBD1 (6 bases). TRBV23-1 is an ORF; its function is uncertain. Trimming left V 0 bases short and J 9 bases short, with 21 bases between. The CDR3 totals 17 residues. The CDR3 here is CASSQSPAEGRGGEQFF. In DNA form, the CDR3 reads TGCGCCAGCAGTCAATCGCCGGCAGAGGGTAGAGGGGGTGAGCAGTTCTTC.

CDR3 in amino acids: CASSLRVGGSYNEQFF. The DNA of the CDR3 is TGTGCCAGCAGCTTAAGGGTGGGCGGGAGCTACAATGAGCAGTTCTTC. The rearrangement joins TRBV7-6 to TRBJ2-1, with TRBD2 matching over 7 bases. This CDR3 contains 16 residues. CDR1 SGHVS and CDR2 FNYEAQ come from the germline V gene. The V gene end was trimmed by 2 bases and the J gene end by 3 bases; junction bases not matched to a gene: 7.

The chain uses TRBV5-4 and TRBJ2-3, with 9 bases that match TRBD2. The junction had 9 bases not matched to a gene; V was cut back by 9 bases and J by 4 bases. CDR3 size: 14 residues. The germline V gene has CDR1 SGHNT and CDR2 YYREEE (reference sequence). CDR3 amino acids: CATKHSGGADTQYF. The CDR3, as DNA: TGTGCCACCAAACATAGCGGGGGCGCAGATACGCAGTATTTT.

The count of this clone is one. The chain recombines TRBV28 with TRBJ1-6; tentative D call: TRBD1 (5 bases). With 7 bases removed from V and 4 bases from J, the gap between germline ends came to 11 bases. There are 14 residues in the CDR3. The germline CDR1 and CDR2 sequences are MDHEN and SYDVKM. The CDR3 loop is CASKKGPYNSPLHF. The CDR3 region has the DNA TGTGCCAGCAAAAAGGGACCGTATAATTCACCCCTCCACTTT.

As DNA, the CDR3 is TGTGCCAGCAGTTACCCCGTACCGGGACTAGCGGGAGGGCCGAGCTCCTACGAGCAGTACTTC. Encoded protein: CASSYPVPGLAGGPSSYEQYF. This chain joins TRBV6-7 and TRBJ2-7; 16 bases are a match to TRBD2. TRBV6-7 is marked as an open reading frame, function uncertain. The J segment lost 0 bases and the V segment lost 2 bases, leaving 13 bases of the junction unmatched. The CDR3 contains 21 residues.

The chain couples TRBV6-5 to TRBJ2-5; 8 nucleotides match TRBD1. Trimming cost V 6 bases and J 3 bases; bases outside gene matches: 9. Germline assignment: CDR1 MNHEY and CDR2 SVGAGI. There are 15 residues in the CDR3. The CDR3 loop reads CASSTPRTGKETQYF. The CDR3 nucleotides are TGTGCCAGCAGCACCCCACGGACAGGGAAAGAGACCCAGTACTTC.